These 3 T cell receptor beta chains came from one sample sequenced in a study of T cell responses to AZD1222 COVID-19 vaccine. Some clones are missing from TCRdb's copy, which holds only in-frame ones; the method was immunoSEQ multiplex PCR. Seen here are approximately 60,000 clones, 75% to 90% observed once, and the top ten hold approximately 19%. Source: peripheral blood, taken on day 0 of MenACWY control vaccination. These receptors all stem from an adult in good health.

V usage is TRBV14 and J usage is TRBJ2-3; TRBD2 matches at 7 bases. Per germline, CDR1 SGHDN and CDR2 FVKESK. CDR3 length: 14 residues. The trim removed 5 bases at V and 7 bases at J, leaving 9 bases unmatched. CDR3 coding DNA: TGTGCCAGCAGCGAAGGACTAGTTGGGAATACGCAGTATTTT. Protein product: CASSEGLVGNTQYF.

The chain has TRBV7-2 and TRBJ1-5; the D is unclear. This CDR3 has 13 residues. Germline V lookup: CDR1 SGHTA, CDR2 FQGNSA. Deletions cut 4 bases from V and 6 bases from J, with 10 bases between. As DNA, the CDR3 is TGTGCCAGCAGCTCCCTAGAGGCTCAGCCCCAGCATTTT. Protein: CASSSLEAQPQHF.

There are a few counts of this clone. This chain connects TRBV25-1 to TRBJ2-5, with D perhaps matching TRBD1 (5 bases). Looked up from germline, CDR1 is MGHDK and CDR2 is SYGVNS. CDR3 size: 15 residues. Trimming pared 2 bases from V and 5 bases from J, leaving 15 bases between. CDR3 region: CASSETGLGVETQYF. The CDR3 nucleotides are TGTGCCAGCAGTGAAACAGGCTTGGGCGTTGAGACCCAGTACTTC. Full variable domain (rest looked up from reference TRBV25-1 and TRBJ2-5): EADIYQTPRYLVIGTGKKITLECSQTMGHDKMYWYQQDPGMELHLIHYSYGVNSTEKGDLSSESTVSRIRTEHFPLTLESARPSHTSQYLCASSETGLGVETQYFGPGTRLLVL.